The following is a T cell receptor beta chain sequence with its context. The entry originates in a study of blood T cell repertoires in COVID-19. At the level of the study: Samples came from the United States, Italy and Spain, spanning acute and convalescent COVID-19. PBMCs, B-cell-depleted T cells, or T cells were the source of the cDNA or gDNA that made up the material.

There are 13 residues in the CDR3. V lost 5 bases and J 0 bases, leaving 9 bases between the germline ends. Germline V gene lookup returns CDR1 SGHTS and CDR2 YDEGEE. Profiled with immunoSEQ multiplex PCR; TCRdb holds only in-frame clones, not every one. The sample lists more than 65,000 clones, more than 70% seen once, with 5.5% to 7% in the top ten. The receptor was isolated from an older woman with acute or convalescent COVID-19. The V and J genes are TRBV5-8 and TRBJ2-7; D possibly corresponds to TRBD2 (5 bases). Sequencing used peripheral blood. The CDR3: CASRGGLSYEQYF. The CDR3 DNA reads TGTGCCAGCAGAGGAGGCCTCTCCTACGAGCAGTACTTC.